The T cell receptor (beta chain) under discussion was sequenced for a study of cytomegalovirus exposure and HLA in healthy donors. The study ran its PCR with 60 Vbeta and 13 Jbeta primers. The repertoire was sequenced with immunoSEQ multiplex PCR; TCRdb's copy has only in-frame clones and lacks some. The sample records some 150,000 clones, about 82% being singletons. Germline lookup yields CDR1 MNHNS and CDR2 SASEGT. Trimming shortened V by 8 bases and J by 2 bases, and 9 bases separated the two germline ends. This CDR3 is 12 amino acids long. This receptor was identified in a female donor in good health and CMV-seropositive. The sequencing sample was made of PBMCs. The chain carries TRBV6-1 and TRBJ2-5; no definite D call. The CDR3 sequence: CASAVKQETQYF. CDR3 sequence (DNA): TGTGCCAGCGCGGTAAAACAAGAGACCCAGTACTTC.